This T cell receptor (beta chain) was observed in a study of blood T cells in healthy people across ages. Overall study findings and caveats: It was found that TCR beta diversity correlated strongly with the percentage of naive T cells.

The germline V gene encodes CDR1 MNHEY and CDR2 SMNVEV (reference sequence). The CDR3 contains 14 residues. The V end was cut by 5 bases, the J end by 0 bases, with 10 bases between. Concerning this clonotype: Its antigen is not known.

Alongside a J-beta primer mix, a sample-barcoded 5' primer served in a second PCR lasting about 7 to 12 cycles. TCRdb independently ran MiXCR on the 5' RACE reads; one entry per CDR3 protein. The table has 1.5 million to 2 million distinct CDR3 sequences, just under 50% seen once. Sequenced: blood. This clonotype was sampled from a woman in her thirties or forties in good health. V and J are TRBV27 and TRBJ2-5; no clear D. Here the CDR3 reads CASSPRRDQETQYF. CDR3 sequence (DNA): TGTGCCAGCAGTCCTCGACGGGACCAAGAGACCCAGTACTTC.